This is a list of T cell receptor beta chains from one sample in a study of blood T cell repertoires in COVID-19. The assay was immunoSEQ multiplex PCR, and TCRdb's table has in-frame clones only and misses some. The table has tens of thousands of clones, 77% seen once. Sample: peripheral blood. These receptors originate from a man between 65 and 79 years old with COVID-19, enrolled during active disease. CDR3s include the opening cysteine and the closing phenylalanine or tryptophan. The D gene is left open where the match is weak. Not every row has a clone size; where given, it reads once, few, many or a size class.

>TRBJ1-2|once|-|TRBV5-1
CASSERGNDYGYTF
TGCGCCAGCAGCGAAAGGGGTAACGACTATGGCTACACCTTC
>TRBJ1-1|-|-|TRBV28
CASSPPLASEAFF
TGTGCCAGCAGTCCCCCCCTGGCCAGTGAAGCTTTCTTT
>TRBJ2-2|-|-|TRBV24-1
CATSGLAGNTGELFF
TGTGCCACCAGTGGCCTCGCGGGAAACACCGGGGAGCTGTTTTTT
>TRBJ2-3|-|-|TRBV5-1
CASSLMDNTDTQYF
TGCGCCAGCAGCTTGATGGACAACACAGATACGCAGTATTTT
>TRBJ2-7|-|TRBD2|TRBV6-5
CASSSGLAGAYEQYF
TGTGCCAGCAGTTCTGGACTAGCGGGCGCGTACGAGCAGTACTTC
>TRBJ2-7|once|-|TRBV7-6
CASSPLLRVWQYF
TGTGCCAGCAGCCCACTCCTCAGGGTGTGGCAGTACTTC
>TRBJ1-1|-|-|TRBV19
CASSIGRGRFTEAFF
TGTGCCAGTAGTATAGGCCGGGGTCGATTCACTGAAGCTTTCTTT
>TRBJ1-4|few|TRBD1|TRBV27
CASRLTRDRDEKLFF
TGTGCCAGCAGATTAACACGGGACAGGGATGAAAAACTGTTTTTT
>TRBJ2-7|-|TRBD1|TRBV9
CASSVTGFGSVNEQYF
TGTGCCAGCAGCGTGACAGGGTTTGGCTCCGTAAACGAGCAGTACTTC
>TRBJ2-7|-|TRBD1|TRBV24-1
CATSGISGTDYEQYF
TGTGCCACCAGTGGGATATCCGGGACAGACTACGAGCAGTACTTC
>TRBJ2-7|-|-|TRBV28
CASSLSLYEQYF
TGTGCCAGCAGTTTATCTCTCTACGAGCAGTACTTC
>TRBJ2-5|once|-|TRBV5-4
CASTHRDGNQETQYF
TGTGCCAGCACCCACAGGGATGGGAACCAAGAGACCCAGTACTTC
>TRBJ2-7|-|TRBD2|TRBV14
CASSQRLTSGSHAYEQYF
TGTGCCAGCAGCCAGAGGTTGACTAGCGGGTCTCACGCCTACGAGCAGTACTTC
>TRBJ1-1|-|TRBD1|TRBV27
CASSSRTGQTEAFF
TGTGCCAGCAGTTCGCGGACAGGGCAGACTGAAGCTTTCTTT
>TRBJ2-7|-|-|TRBV7-9
CASSPTRQGGQYF
TGTGCCAGCAGCCCTACCCGCCAGGGTGGGCAGTACTTC
>TRBJ2-1|-|-|TRBV21-1
CASSNRIEQFF
TGTGCCAGCAGCAACAGAATTGAGCAGTTCTTC
>TRBJ2-3|-|-|TRBV7-5
CVRSNRDRGVPQYF
TGTGTCAGAAGCAACCGGGACAGGGGGGTTCCGCAGTATTTT
>TRBJ2-7|-|TRBD2|TRBV18
CASCRLRSGSSPYEQYF
TGTGCCAGCTGTCGACTAAGAAGCGGGAGTTCCCCCTACGAGCAGTACTTC
>TRBJ2-3|once|TRBD2|TRBV6-2/TRBV6-3
CASSFGGSGSDTQYF
TGTGCCAGCAGTTTTGGCGGGAGTGGTTCAGATACGCAGTATTTT
>TRBJ1-4|-|TRBD1|TRBV9
CASSAALGTGYEKLFF
TGTGCCAGCAGCGCGGCTTTGGGGACAGGGTATGAAAAACTGTTTTTT
>TRBJ1-2|-|-|TRBV19
CASTKGRVNYGYTF
TGTGCCAGTACCAAAGGTCGGGTCAACTATGGCTACACCTTC
>TRBJ2-7|-|TRBD1|TRBV5-4
CASTPSRGPYEQYF
TGTGCCAGCACCCCATCGAGGGGGCCTTACGAGCAGTACTTC
>TRBJ1-3|-|-|TRBV7-8
CASSLARVASGNTIYF
TGTGCCAGCAGCTTAGCGAGGGTGGCCTCTGGAAACACCATATATTTT
>TRBJ1-5|-|-|TRBV7-2
CASSSGQLVAPQHF
TGTGCCAGCAGCAGTGGACAGCTAGTGGCGCCCCAGCATTTT
>TRBJ2-3|-|TRBD2|TRBV9
CASSLGLAGGTTDTQYF
TGTGCCAGCAGCCTGGGACTAGCGGGAGGGACCACAGATACGCAGTATTTT
>TRBJ1-5|-|-|TRBV24-1
CATSSSGYSNQPQHF
TGTGCCACCAGCTCTTCAGGGTATAGCAATCAGCCCCAGCATTTT
>TRBJ1-2|-|-|TRBV9
CASSVWQGEGYTF
TGTGCCAGCAGCGTATGGCAGGGTGAGGGCTACACCTTC
>TRBJ2-1|-|TRBD1|TRBV27
CASSFLDRVGEQFF
TGTGCCAGCAGTTTCTTGGACAGGGTTGGTGAGCAGTTCTTC
>TRBJ2-3|-|-|TRBV4-3
CASSQGEGATDTQYF
TGCGCCAGCAGCCAAGGAGAGGGAGCAACAGATACGCAGTATTTT
>TRBJ2-1|few|TRBD2|TRBV5-1
CASSSSLAGGPSEQFF
TGCGCCAGCAGCTCGTCATTAGCGGGAGGGCCGAGTGAGCAGTTCTTC
>TRBJ1-5|-|TRBD1|TRBV25-1
CASAAGTETSGYQPQHF
TGTGCCAGCGCGGCTGGGACAGAAACATCGGGATATCAGCCCCAGCATTTT
>TRBJ1-1|-|-|TRBV28
CASSSGGGNLNTEAFF
TGTGCCAGCTCGTCGGGGGGGGGCAACTTGAACACTGAAGCTTTCTTT
>TRBJ1-1|-|-|TRBV11-3
CASSLYTDTEAFF
TGTGCCAGCAGCTTATATACTGACACTGAAGCTTTCTTT
>TRBJ1-5|-|TRBD1|TRBV24-1
CATSDRDRDSNQPQHF
TGTGCCACCAGTGATAGGGACAGAGATAGCAATCAGCCCCAGCATTTT
>TRBJ1-3|-|TRBD1|TRBV28
CASSSPGGSSGNTIYF
TGTGCCAGCAGTTCCCCAGGGGGATCCTCTGGAAACACCATATATTTT
>TRBJ1-6|-|TRBD1|TRBV27
CASSFDIPGTGRSYNSPLHF
TGTGCCAGCAGTTTTGATATCCCCGGGACAGGACGCTCCTATAATTCACCCCTCCACTTT
>TRBJ2-1|-|TRBD2|TRBV7-6
CASSFTSGTYNEQFF
TGTGCCAGCAGCTTCACTAGCGGGACCTACAATGAGCAGTTCTTC
>TRBJ2-2|-|-|TRBV28
CASSPVPRGLKNTGELFF
TGTGCCAGCAGTCCCGTCCCAAGAGGACTCAAGAACACCGGGGAGCTGTTTTTT
>TRBJ2-6|-|-|TRBV19
CASSPSDSPLSGANVLTF
TGTGCCAGTAGTCCCTCGGACAGCCCCCTCTCTGGGGCCAACGTCCTGACTTTC
>TRBJ1-5|-|TRBD1|TRBV2
CASSEPGTGAQPQHF
TGTGCCAGCAGTGAACCCGGGACAGGGGCTCAGCCCCAGCATTTT
>TRBJ1-2|once|TRBD1|TRBV7-2
CASSSSTGTGGFYGYTF
TGTGCCAGCAGCTCTTCAACCGGGACAGGGGGATTCTATGGCTACACCTTC
>TRBJ2-7|-|TRBD2|TRBV7-2
CASRLGLAVYEQYF
TGTGCCAGCAGGTTGGGGCTAGCGGTCTACGAGCAGTACTTC
>TRBJ1-1|-|-|TRBV9
CASSATPGRSTEAFF
TGTGCCAGCAGCGCTACACCCGGTCGGAGCACTGAAGCTTTCTTT
>TRBJ1-2|-|-|TRBV18
CASSPMASYGYTF
TGTGCCAGCTCACCAATGGCAAGCTATGGCTACACCTTC
>TRBJ1-2|-|TRBD1|TRBV28
CASSSLVGQGTGYGYTF
TGTGCCAGCAGTTCCCTTGTGGGACAGGGAACAGGGTATGGCTACACCTTC
>TRBJ2-2|once|-|TRBV5-1
CASSLVAGNTGELFF
TGCGCCAGCAGCTTGGTGGCAGGCAACACCGGGGAGCTGTTTTTT
>TRBJ1-5|-|-|TRBV5-1
CASSLDGPVQPQHF
TGCGCCAGCAGCTTGGATGGTCCAGTACAGCCCCAGCATTTT
>TRBJ1-2|-|-|TRBV24-1
CATSPGGQLDYGYTF
TGTGCCACCAGTCCTGGTGGTCAACTAGACTATGGCTACACCTTC
>TRBJ2-1|-|TRBD2|TRBV7-2
CASSPPGGRDYNEQFF
TGTGCCAGCAGCCCACCTGGCGGGAGGGACTACAATGAGCAGTTCTTC
>TRBJ2-2|few|-|TRBV2
CASSDKTSQGTGELFF
TGTGCCAGCAGTGACAAGACTAGTCAAGGAACCGGGGAGCTGTTTTTT
>TRBJ1-1|-|-|TRBV6-2/TRBV6-3
CASSYLGFGGALPVNTEAFF
TGTGCCAGCAGTTACTTAGGTTTTGGTGGGGCCCTGCCTGTGAACACTGAAGCTTTCTTT
>TRBJ2-7|-|TRBD1|TRBV9
CASSSRTGEQYF
TGTGCCAGCAGCTCTCGGACAGGCGAGCAGTACTTC
>TRBJ1-3|-|-|TRBV21-1
CASSIQGLSSGNTIYF
TGTGCCAGCAGCATACAGGGGTTGAGCTCTGGAAACACCATATATTTT
>TRBJ1-2|-|TRBD1|TRBV7-9
CASRPTGTAGGYTF
TGTGCCAGCAGACCGACAGGGACAGCGGGCGGCTACACCTTC
>TRBJ1-1|-|TRBD1|TRBV18
CASDWDRQNTEAFF
TGTGCCAGCGACTGGGACAGGCAGAACACTGAAGCTTTCTTT
>TRBJ1-3|few|-|TRBV4-2
CASSQAGSDSGNTIYF
TGTGCCAGCAGCCAAGCGGGATCCGACTCTGGAAACACCATATATTTT
>TRBJ1-2|-|-|TRBV6-6
CASRAWGGLVDGYTF
TGTGCCAGCAGAGCTTGGGGGGGCCTCGTGGATGGCTACACCTTC